This T cell receptor (beta chain) was profiled in a study of blood T cell repertoires in COVID-19. Background on the study: The United States, Italy and Spain were the sources of the acute and convalescent COVID-19 samples. In each case, the material was cDNA or gDNA derived from T cells, B-cell-depleted T cells, or PBMCs.

As handled by the study authors: Amplification with reference gene primers provided the estimates of nucleated cell counts. Profiled with immunoSEQ multiplex PCR; TCRdb holds only in-frame clones, not every one. The V and J calls and clone size come from that table; D and trimming were worked out from the DNA. This sample has fewer than 250,000 clones, with about 88% found just once. This clonotype was sampled from a middle-aged man with acute or convalescent COVID-19. Source material: peripheral blood.

The CDR3 region has the DNA TGTGCCAGCTCCTTTTTGGGGGGACAGGGGGCGCGGGGCTACACCTTC. Protein sequence: CASSFLGGQGARGYTF. This chain links TRBV27 with TRBJ1-2; TRBD1 matches at 12 bases. Trimming took 8 bases from V and 8 from J; bases not matched to a gene: 15. This CDR3 spans 16 amino acids. Germline CDR1 is MNHEY and CDR2 is SMNVEV (reference sequence).